This T cell receptor (beta chain) was documented in a study of OX40 agonist ivuxolimab in advanced cancers. With respect to the entire study: Ivuxolimab, which targeted the costimulatory receptor OX40 (CD134), was an agonistic, fully human IgG2 monoclonal antibody. Intravenous ivuxolimab was administered to patients every 2 weeks at six dose levels: 0.01, 0.1, 0.3, 1.5, 3 and 10 mg/kg. A male proportion of 82.7% and a mean age of 60 years, ranging from about 20 to 80, were recorded for the dose-escalation cohort. The paper describes the monotherapy dose-escalation part (N = 52 patients) of the phase I trial of ivuxolimab. Patients were allowed to have had prior anti-PD-1, anti-PD-L1 or anti-CTLA-4 therapy, and around two fifths of the dose-escalation patients had been treated with checkpoint inhibitors. The point of sequencing TCRbeta in the periphery was to test whether ivuxolimab changed TCR sequence diversity and drove clonal T-cell expansion. Of the roughly 50 dose-escalation patients, hepatocellular carcinoma was present in roughly 19, melanoma in approximately 15, renal cell carcinoma in 9 and head and neck cancer in 9. Three dose-escalation patients achieved partial responses, one with hepatocellular carcinoma and two with cutaneous melanoma. On the study overall, not on this receptor specifically: After ivuxolimab, CD8+ T cells had more expanded clones than CD4+ T cells on average. In partial responders in the 0.1-3.0 mg/kg groups, normalized peripheral clonal expansion was found to be among the lowest, especially among CD8+ T cells. Low levels of normalized T-cell clonal expansion were also seen in some patients who did not respond. Antigen specificity was not determined for the clonally expanded peripheral T cells. Clonal expansion of both CD4+ and CD8+ blood T cells was observed from baseline to week 6 at doses 0.1 to 3.0 mg/kg.

Genomic DNA was isolated from the sorted cells so that the TCRbeta CDR3 region could be sequenced. TCRbeta CDR3 regions were sequenced using the immunoSEQ Assay. TCRdb took over this immuneACCESS table, retaining in-frame rearrangements with V and J assigned. Such tables are incomplete; in checked studies, under half of the missing clones stem from an unresolved V gene, and the remainder is unexplained. The table for this sample lists 60,000 to 70,000 clones; 80% to 90% of them were counted only once. In total, the top ten clones hold approximately 1% of the sample. The trial excluded patients who had a history of autoimmune disease or were on systemic immunosuppression. Peripheral blood for TCR sequencing was collected from all dose cohorts at baseline, on cycle 4 day 1, and on cycle 7 day 1. The samples were drawn from a first-in-human, open-label, multicenter phase I dose-escalation trial of ivuxolimab. Adults with locally advanced or metastatic melanoma, renal cell carcinoma, hepatocellular carcinoma or head and neck squamous cell carcinoma were enrolled in the trial. Before TCR sequencing, CD4+ and CD8+ T cells were separately sorted from peripheral blood.

For this clone: This receptor's antigen is unknown. No much larger clone exists at a distance of one base, and base qualities are not known.

The V end loses 3 bases and the J end loses 0 bases, and a stretch of 15 bases separates them. Based on the germline V gene, the CDR1 and CDR2 sequences are KGHSH and LQKENI. The CDR3 has 17 amino acids, counting the end cysteine and phenylalanine. CDR3 DNA is the only sequence kept; it has 51 bases, read in frame from the first base. The rearrangement combines TRBV18 with TRBJ2-1; the D gene cannot be named for sure. The sequencing used CD4+ or CD8+ T cells sorted from blood, collected in a trial of the OX40 agonist ivuxolimab. This clonotype was sampled from an adult with an advanced solid tumor such as melanoma, head and neck, liver or kidney cancer. The sequence in DNA is TGTGCCAGCTCACCCGCAACGAGTCTTTACTCCTACAATGAGCAGTTCTTC. Translated, this is CASSPATSLYSYNEQFF.